In its sample, the clone carrying this T cell receptor beta chain was seen a few times. Germline V gene data show CDR1 as SGHAT and CDR2 as FQNNGV. This CDR3 is 15 amino acids long. V shed 5 bases, J shed 9 bases, and the junction held 12 bases outside the gene matches. The table came from immunoSEQ multiplex PCR; TCRdb's copy has only in-frame clones and leaves some out. This table has more than 200,000 clones, around 81% appearing once. The data stem from a study of blood T cell repertoires in COVID-19. This chain links TRBV11-2 with TRBJ1-3; TRBD1 agrees at 8 bases. Material for sequencing was peripheral blood. The receptor was isolated from a man aged 45 to 65 with active or convalescent COVID-19. As DNA, the CDR3 is TGTGCCAGCAGCCCCAATGGACAGGGACTTAGCACCATATATTTT. Protein: CASSPNGQGLSTIYF. The full variable domain, with the rest looked up from reference TRBV11-2 and TRBJ1-3, is EAGVAQSPRYKIIEKRQSVAFWCNPISGHATLYWYQQILGQGPKLLIQFQNNGVVDDSQLPKDRFSAERLKGVDSTLKIQPAKLEDSAVYLCASSPNGQGLSTIYFGEGSWLTVV.